This record covers a single T cell receptor beta chain. The study drew its donors from healthy HIV-negative adults without recent acute infections or vaccinations. Naive CD4+ cells were CD45RA-selected; the remaining cells were memory. This record comes from a study of shared clonotypes between healthy human individuals. CDR1 and CDR2 from the germline V gene are SGDLS and YYNGEE. V gave up 4 bases and J gave up 2 bases, with 12 bases separating them. The CDR3 contains 14 residues. An assay was performed, and its level was deep. Only in-frame clones appear in the TCRdb table, and some are missing; sequencing was by immunoSEQ multiplex PCR. Among under 2,500,000 clones listed, under 97% were seen once.

The chain employs TRBV9 and TRBJ2-5; D may be TRBD1 (5 bases). The sequencing sample was made of naive CD4+ T cells sorted from blood. Subset reported: CD45RA+ positively selected. This clonotype originated in a man younger than 35 in good health. The CDR3 coding sequence is TGTGCCAGCAGCCGGGTTGGGGCGCAAGAGACCCAGTACTTC. This encodes CASSRVGAQETQYF. The variable domain in full, with the rest retrieved from reference TRBV9 and TRBJ2-5, is DSGVTQTPKHLITATGQRVTLRCSPRSGDLSVYWYQQSLDQGLQFLIQYYNGEERAKGNILERFSAQQFPDLHSELNLSSLELGDSALYFCASSRVGAQETQYFGPGTRLLVL.